A single sample is the source of the 8 T cell receptor beta chains below, sequenced in a study of CD8 T cells in ankylosing spondylitis. Findings and limits, study-wide: In ankylosing spondylitis blood, a motif of roughly eight highly homologous TCR beta variants appeared characteristic.

Their cognate antigens are unknown. From the 5' RACE reads, TCRdb called clonotypes with MiXCR, one entry per CDR3 protein. The data show some 450,000 distinct CDR3 sequences, with over 15% seen just once and approximately 1% held by the top ten. The sequenced material came from blood, either unsorted or a sorted T cell fraction (not recorded which). Receptor source: a male donor with ankylosing spondylitis.

The chain links TRBV27 to TRBJ1-6; 12 bases fit TRBD1. The CDR3 runs to 22 residues. V was pared by 4 bases and J by 8 bases, with 24 bases of the junction left unmatched. The V gene's germline CDR1 is MNHEY and CDR2 SMNVEV (reference sequence). CDR3 sequence: CASSSTAGTGGEQVRGDSPLHF. CDR3 in DNA: TGTGCCAGCAGTTCCACAGCCGGGACAGGGGGCGAACAGGTTCGCGGTGATTCACCCCTCCACTTT.

This clonotype came up a few times. The rearrangement joins TRBV5-1 to TRBJ2-1; no clear D. Germline CDR1 SGHRS, CDR2 YFSETQ. CDR3 length: 14 residues. With 4 bases removed from V and 5 bases from J, the gap between germline ends came to 13 bases. The CDR3 DNA is TGCGCCAGCAGCGAAATAAACACCAACAATGAGCAGTTCTTC. It is translated as CASSEINTNNEQFF.

The chain recombines TRBV7-9 with TRBJ1-6; D gene unclear. The germline V and J ends were trimmed by 3 bases and 5 bases, with 8 bases remaining between them. The CDR3 consists of 14 residues. Germline V gene lookup returns CDR1 SEHNR and CDR2 FQNEAQ (reference sequence). CDR3 amino acids: CASSFSSDNSPLHF. The CDR3 DNA sequence: TGTGCCAGCAGCTTTAGCAGCGATAATTCACCCCTCCACTTT. Full variable domain (missing parts from reference TRBV7-9 and TRBJ1-6): DTGVSQNPRHKITKRGQNVTFRCDPISEHNRLYWYRQTLGQGPEFLTYFQNEAQLEKSRLLSDRFSAERPKGSFSTLEIQRTEQGDSAMYLCASSFSSDNSPLHFGNGTRLTVT.

This clonotype was seen a few times. This chain connects TRBV25-1 to TRBJ2-1; the D is unclear. The CDR3 extends over 14 amino acids. CDR1 and CDR2 (germline): MGHDK, SYGVNS. Trimming took 5 bases from V and 1 from J, leaving 9 bases between them. CDR3 amino acids: CASSPHSSYNEQFF. The DNA of the CDR3 is TGTGCCAGCAGTCCCCATTCATCCTACAATGAGCAGTTCTTC.

Only a few counts were recorded for this clonotype. The chain links TRBV3-1 to TRBJ1-2; no clear D. The CDR3 extends over 12 amino acids. Germline V gives CDR1 LGHDT, CDR2 YNNKEL (reference sequence). V was shortened by 3 bases and J by 2 bases, with 4 bases between the two germline ends. Written as DNA, the CDR3 is TGTGCCAGCAGCCATGGAAACTATGGCTACACCTTC. Its protein product is CASSHGNYGYTF.

The chain joins TRBV7-2 to TRBJ2-3, with D possibly being TRBD2 (6 bases). Deletions cut 1 base from V and 4 bases from J, with 15 bases between. Germline CDR1 is SGHTA and CDR2 is FQGNSA. The CDR3 spans 16 residues. The CDR3 sequence: CASSLVGRVAADTQYF. Written as DNA, the CDR3 is TGTGCCAGCAGCTTAGTCGGGAGAGTTGCCGCAGATACGCAGTATTTT.

The chain has TRBV12-3 or TRBV12-4 and TRBJ2-1, with 11 bases aligning to TRBD2. The trim removed 5 bases at V and 7 bases at J, leaving 7 bases unmatched. The CDR3 is made up of 15 amino acids. CDR3 nucleotides: TGTGCCAGCAGTGACACTAGCGGGAGAGGAAATGAGCAGTTCTTC. This codes for CASSDTSGRGNEQFF.

This clonotype occurred many times. The rearrangement joins TRBV5-1 to TRBJ2-1; D is perhaps TRBD1 (6 bases). The CDR3 runs to 15 residues. Germline CDR1 reads SGHRS; CDR2 reads YFSETQ. V lost 4 bases, J lost 2 bases, and 13 bases lay in between. CDR3 loop: CASSPGQKTYNEQFF. The DNA for the CDR3 is TGCGCCAGCAGCCCCGGACAGAAAACCTACAATGAGCAGTTCTTC. Filled out from reference TRBV5-1 and TRBJ2-1, the complete variable domain reads KAGVTQTPRYLIKTRGQQVTLSCSPISGHRSVSWYQQTPGQGLQFLFEYFSETQRNKGNFPGRFSGRQFSNSRSEMNVSTLELGDSALYLCASSPGQKTYNEQFFGPGTRLTVL.